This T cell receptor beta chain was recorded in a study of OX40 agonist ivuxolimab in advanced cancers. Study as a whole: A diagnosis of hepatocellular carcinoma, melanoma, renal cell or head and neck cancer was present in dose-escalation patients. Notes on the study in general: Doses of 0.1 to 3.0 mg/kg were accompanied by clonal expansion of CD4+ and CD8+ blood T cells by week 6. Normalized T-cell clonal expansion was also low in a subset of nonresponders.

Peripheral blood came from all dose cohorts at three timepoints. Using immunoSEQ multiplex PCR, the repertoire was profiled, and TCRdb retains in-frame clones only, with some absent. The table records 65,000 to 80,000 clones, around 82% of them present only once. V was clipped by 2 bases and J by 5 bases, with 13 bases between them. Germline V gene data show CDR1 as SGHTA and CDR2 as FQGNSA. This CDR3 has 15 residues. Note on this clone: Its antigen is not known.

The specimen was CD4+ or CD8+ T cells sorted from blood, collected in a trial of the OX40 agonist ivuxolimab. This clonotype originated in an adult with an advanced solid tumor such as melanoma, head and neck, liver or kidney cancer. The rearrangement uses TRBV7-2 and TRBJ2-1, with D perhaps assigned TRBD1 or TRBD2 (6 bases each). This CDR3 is CASSLYGGGHNEQFF. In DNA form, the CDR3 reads TGTGCCAGCAGCTTATACGGTGGGGGGCACAATGAGCAGTTCTTC.